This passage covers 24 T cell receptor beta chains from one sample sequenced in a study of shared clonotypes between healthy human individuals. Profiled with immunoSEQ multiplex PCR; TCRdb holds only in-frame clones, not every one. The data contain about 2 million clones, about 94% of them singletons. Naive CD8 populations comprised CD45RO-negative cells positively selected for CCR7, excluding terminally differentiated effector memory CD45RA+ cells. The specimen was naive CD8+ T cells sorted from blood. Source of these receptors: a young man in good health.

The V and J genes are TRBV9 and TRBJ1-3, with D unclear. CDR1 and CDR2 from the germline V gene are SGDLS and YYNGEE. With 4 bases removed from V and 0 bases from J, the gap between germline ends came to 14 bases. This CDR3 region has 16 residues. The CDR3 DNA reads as TGTGCCAGCAGCTCCCCCTCTGGAAGCTCTGGAAACACCATATATTTT. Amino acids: CASSSPSGSSGNTIYF.

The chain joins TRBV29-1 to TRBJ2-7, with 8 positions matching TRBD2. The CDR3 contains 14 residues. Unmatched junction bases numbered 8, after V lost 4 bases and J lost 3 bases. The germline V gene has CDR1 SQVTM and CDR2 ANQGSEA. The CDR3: CSVGTSQAVYEQYF. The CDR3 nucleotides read TGCAGCGTTGGGACTAGCCAGGCCGTCTACGAGCAGTACTTC.

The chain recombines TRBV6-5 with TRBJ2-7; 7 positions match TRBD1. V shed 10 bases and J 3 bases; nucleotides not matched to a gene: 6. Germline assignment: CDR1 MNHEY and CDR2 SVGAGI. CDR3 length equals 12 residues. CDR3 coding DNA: TGTGCCACTCGGGACAGCCACTACGAGCAGTACTTC. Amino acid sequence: CATRDSHYEQYF.

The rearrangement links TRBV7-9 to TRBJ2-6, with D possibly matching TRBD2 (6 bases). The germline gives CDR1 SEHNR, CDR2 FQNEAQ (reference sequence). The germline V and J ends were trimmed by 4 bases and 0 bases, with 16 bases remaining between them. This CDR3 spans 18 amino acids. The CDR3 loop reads CASSSSSVVTSGANVLTF. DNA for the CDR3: TGTGCCAGCAGCTCCTCTAGCGTGGTAACCTCTGGGGCCAACGTCCTGACTTTC.

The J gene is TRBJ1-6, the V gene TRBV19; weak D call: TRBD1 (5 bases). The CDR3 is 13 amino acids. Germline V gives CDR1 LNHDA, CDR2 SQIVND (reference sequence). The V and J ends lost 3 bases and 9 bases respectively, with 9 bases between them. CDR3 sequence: CASSIDQGSPLHF. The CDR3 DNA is TGTGCCAGTAGTATCGATCAGGGTTCACCCCTCCACTTT.

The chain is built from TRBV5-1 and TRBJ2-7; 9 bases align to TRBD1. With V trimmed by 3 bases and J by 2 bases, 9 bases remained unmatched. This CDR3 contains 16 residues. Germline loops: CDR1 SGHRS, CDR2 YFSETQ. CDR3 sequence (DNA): TGCGCCAGCAGCTACTATGACGGGACAGGGACCTACGAGCAGTACTTC. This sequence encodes CASSYYDGTGTYEQYF.

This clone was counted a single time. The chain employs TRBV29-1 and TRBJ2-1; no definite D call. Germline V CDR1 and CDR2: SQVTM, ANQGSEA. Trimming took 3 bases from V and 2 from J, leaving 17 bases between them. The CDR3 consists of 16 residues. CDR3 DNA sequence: TGCAGCGTTGAGGGGTTAGAACAGAAAGCCTACAATGAGCAGTTCTTC. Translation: CSVEGLEQKAYNEQFF.

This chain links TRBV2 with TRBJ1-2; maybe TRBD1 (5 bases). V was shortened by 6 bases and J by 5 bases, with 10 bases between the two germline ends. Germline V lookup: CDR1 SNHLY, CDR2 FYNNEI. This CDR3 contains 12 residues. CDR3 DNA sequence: TGTGCCAGCAGGCCTCGGGGGTATGGCTACACCTTC. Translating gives CASRPRGYGYTF.

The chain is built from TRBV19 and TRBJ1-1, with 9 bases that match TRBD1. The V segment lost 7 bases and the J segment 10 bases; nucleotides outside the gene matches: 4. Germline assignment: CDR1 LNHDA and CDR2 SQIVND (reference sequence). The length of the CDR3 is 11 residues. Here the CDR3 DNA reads TGTGCCAGTAATGACAGGGGGAGAGCTTTCTTT. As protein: CASNDRGRAFF.

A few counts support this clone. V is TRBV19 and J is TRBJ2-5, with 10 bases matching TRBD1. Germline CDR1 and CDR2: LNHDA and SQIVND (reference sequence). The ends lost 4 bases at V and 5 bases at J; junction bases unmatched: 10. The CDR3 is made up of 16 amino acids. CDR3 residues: CASSNPGQGYQETQYF. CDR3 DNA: TGTGCCAGTAGTAATCCGGGACAGGGGTATCAGGAGACCCAGTACTTC.

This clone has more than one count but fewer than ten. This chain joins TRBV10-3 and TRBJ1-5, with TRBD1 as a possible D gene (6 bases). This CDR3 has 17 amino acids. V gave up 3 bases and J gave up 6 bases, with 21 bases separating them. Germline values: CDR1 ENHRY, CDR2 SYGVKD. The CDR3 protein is CAISEGAIRGNFQPQHF. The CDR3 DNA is TGTGCCATCAGTGAAGGGGCGATCAGGGGTAACTTTCAGCCCCAGCATTTT.

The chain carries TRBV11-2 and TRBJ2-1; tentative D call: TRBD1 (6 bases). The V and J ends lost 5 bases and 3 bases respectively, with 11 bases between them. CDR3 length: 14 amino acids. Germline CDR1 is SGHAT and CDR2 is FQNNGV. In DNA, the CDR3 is TGTGCCAGCAGCCCCGACAGGTACTACAATGAGCAGTTCTTC. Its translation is CASSPDRYYNEQFF.

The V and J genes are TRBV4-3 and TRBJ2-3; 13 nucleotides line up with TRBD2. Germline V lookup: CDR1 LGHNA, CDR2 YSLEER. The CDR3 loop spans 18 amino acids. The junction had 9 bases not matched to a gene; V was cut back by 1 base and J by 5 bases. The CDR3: CASSQVWTSGSDGDTQYF. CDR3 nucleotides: TGCGCCAGCAGCCAAGTGTGGACTAGCGGGAGCGATGGAGATACGCAGTATTTT.

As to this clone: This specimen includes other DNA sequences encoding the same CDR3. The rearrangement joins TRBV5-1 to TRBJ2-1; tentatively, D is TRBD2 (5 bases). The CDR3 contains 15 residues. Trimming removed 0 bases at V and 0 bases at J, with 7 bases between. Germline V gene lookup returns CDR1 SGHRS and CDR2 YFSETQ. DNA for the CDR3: TGCGCCAGCAGCTTGGAAGGAGGCTCCTACAATGAGCAGTTCTTC. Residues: CASSLEGGSYNEQFF.

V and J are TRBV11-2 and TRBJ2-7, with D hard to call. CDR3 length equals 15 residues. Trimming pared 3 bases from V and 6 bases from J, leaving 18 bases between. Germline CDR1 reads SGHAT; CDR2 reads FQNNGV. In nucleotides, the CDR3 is TGTGCCAGCAGCTTGACGGGCCCTACCACCTCCGAGCAGTACTTC. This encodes CASSLTGPTTSEQYF.

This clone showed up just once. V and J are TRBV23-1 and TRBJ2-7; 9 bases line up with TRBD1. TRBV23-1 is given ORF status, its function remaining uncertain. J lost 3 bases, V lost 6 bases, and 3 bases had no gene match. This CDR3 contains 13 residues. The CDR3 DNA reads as TGCGCCAGCAGCCCGGGACAGGGCTACGAGCAGTACTTC. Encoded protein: CASSPGQGYEQYF.

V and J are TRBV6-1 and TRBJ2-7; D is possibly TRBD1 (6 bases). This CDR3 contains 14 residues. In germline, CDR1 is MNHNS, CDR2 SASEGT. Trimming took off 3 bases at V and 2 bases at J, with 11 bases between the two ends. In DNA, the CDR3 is TGTGCCAGCAGTGAGGTAAAGGGGGCCTACGAGCAGTACTTC. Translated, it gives CASSEVKGAYEQYF.

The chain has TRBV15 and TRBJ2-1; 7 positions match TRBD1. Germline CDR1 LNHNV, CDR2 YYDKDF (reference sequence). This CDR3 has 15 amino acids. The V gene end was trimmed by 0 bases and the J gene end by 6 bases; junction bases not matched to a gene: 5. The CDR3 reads CATSRDLGDSNEQFF. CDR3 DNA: TGTGCCACCAGCAGAGATCTAGGGGACAGCAATGAGCAGTTCTTC.

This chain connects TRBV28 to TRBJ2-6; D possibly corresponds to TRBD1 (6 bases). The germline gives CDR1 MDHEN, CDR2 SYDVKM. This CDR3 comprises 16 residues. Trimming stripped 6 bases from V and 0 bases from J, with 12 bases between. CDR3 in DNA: TGTGCCAGCAGGGGGGCCATTAGCTCTGGGGCCAACGTCCTGACTTTC. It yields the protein CASRGAISSGANVLTF.

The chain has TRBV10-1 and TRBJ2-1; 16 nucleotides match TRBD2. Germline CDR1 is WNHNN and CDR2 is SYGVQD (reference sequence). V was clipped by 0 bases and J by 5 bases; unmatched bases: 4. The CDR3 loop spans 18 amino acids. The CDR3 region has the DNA TGCGCCAGCAGTGAGTCGGGACTAGCGGGAGGGCCTAACAATGAGCAGTTCTTC. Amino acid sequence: CASSESGLAGGPNNEQFF.

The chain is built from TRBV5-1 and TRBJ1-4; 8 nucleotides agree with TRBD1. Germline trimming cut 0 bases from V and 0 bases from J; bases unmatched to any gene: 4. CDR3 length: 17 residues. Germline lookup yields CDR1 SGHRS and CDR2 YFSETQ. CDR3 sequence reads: CASSLAAGGATNEKLFF. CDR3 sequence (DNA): TGCGCCAGCAGCTTGGCCGCAGGGGGCGCAACTAATGAAAAACTGTTTTTT.

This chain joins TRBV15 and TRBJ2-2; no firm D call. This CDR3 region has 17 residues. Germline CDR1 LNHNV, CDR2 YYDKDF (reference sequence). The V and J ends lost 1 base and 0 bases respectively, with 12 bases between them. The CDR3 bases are TGTGCCACCAGCAGAGTTTCGGCGGTCCCGAACACCGGGGAGCTGTTTTTT. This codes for CATSRVSAVPNTGELFF. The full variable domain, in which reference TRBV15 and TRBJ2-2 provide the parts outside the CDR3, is DAMVIQNPRYQVTQFGKPVTLSCSQTLNHNVMYWYQQKSSQAPKLLFHYYDKDFNNEADTPDNFQSRRPNTSFCFLDIRSPGLGDTAMYLCATSRVSAVPNTGELFFGEGSRLTVL.

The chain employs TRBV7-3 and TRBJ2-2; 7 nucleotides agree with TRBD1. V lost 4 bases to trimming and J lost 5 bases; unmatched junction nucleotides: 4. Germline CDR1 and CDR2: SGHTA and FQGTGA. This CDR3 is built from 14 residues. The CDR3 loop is CASSSTGSTGELFF. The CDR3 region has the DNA TGTGCCAGCAGCTCGACAGGGTCGACCGGGGAGCTGTTTTTT.

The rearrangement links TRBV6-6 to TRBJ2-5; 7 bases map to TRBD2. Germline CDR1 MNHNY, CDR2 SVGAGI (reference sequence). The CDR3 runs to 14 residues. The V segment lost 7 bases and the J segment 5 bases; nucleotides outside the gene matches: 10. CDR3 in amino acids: CASTPRGGMETQYF. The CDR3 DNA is TGTGCCAGCACCCCCCGGGGAGGGATGGAGACCCAGTACTTC.